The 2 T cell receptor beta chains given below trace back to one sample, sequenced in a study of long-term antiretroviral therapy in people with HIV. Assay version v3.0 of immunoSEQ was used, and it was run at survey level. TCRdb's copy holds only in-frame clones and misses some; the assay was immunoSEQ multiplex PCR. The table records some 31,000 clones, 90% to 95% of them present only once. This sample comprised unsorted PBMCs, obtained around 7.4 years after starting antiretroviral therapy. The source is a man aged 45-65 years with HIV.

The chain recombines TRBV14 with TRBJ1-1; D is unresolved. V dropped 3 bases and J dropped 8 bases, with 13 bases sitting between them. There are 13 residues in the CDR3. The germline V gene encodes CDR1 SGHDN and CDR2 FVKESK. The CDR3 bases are TGTGCCAGCAGCCACTCCAGGCCAGGAGAAGCTTTCTTT. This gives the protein CASSHSRPGEAFF.

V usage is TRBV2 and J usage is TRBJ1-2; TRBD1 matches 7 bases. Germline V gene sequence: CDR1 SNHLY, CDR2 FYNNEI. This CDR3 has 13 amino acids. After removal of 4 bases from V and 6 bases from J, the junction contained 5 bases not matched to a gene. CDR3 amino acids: CASSADRENGYTF. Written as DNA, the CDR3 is TGTGCCAGCAGTGCCGACAGGGAGAATGGCTACACCTTC.